This T cell receptor (beta chain) derives from a study of OX40 agonist ivuxolimab in advanced cancers. From germline, CDR1 is SGHTA and CDR2 FQGTGA. The CDR3 covers 15 residues. Trimming at V came to 5 bases and at J to 5 bases, leaving 9 bases not matched to a gene. Sequenced by immunoSEQ multiplex PCR; TCRdb stores in-frame clones only, minus some. The sample lists 90,000 to 95,000 clones; 84% were seen once. V gene TRBV7-3 combines with J gene TRBJ1-5; 7 nucleotides agree with TRBD1. This sample comprised CD4+ or CD8+ T cells sorted from blood, obtained in a trial of the OX40 agonist ivuxolimab. This receptor was obtained from an adult with an advanced solid tumor such as melanoma, head and neck, liver or kidney cancer. In nucleotides, the CDR3 is TGTGCCAGCAGCCAAAGGACAGGCCGGCATCAGCCCCAGCATTTT. Its translation: CASSQRTGRHQPQHF.